This T cell receptor beta chain was identified in a study of beta chain features in type 1 diabetes. Losses at the gene ends were 4 bases for V and 12 bases for J; bases not matched to a gene: 5. Germline V gives CDR1 MNHNS, CDR2 SASEGT. This CDR3 has 13 residues. Of the isolated RNA, all was reverse transcribed, and so the sequenced material was expressed TCRB transcripts. Clones were sequenced by immunoSEQ multiplex PCR, and TCRdb holds only the in-frame ones, with some missing. The repertoire holds roughly 120,000 clones, with almost 40% as singletons. This clone was observed a handful of times. Its antigen is still unknown. Study findings and constraints: In comparison with healthy donors, patients had naive, central memory and Treg TCRB repertoires that appeared more similar.

The chain joins TRBV6-1 to TRBJ2-1, with 11 bases identical to TRBD2. The source of this sequence is a woman aged 18-29 years in good health. The sequencing input was stem cell memory CD4+ T cells from blood. CDR3 sequence (DNA): TGTGCCAGCAGTGCCTACGGGACTAGCGGGCAGTTCTTC. Its protein is CASSAYGTSGQFF.